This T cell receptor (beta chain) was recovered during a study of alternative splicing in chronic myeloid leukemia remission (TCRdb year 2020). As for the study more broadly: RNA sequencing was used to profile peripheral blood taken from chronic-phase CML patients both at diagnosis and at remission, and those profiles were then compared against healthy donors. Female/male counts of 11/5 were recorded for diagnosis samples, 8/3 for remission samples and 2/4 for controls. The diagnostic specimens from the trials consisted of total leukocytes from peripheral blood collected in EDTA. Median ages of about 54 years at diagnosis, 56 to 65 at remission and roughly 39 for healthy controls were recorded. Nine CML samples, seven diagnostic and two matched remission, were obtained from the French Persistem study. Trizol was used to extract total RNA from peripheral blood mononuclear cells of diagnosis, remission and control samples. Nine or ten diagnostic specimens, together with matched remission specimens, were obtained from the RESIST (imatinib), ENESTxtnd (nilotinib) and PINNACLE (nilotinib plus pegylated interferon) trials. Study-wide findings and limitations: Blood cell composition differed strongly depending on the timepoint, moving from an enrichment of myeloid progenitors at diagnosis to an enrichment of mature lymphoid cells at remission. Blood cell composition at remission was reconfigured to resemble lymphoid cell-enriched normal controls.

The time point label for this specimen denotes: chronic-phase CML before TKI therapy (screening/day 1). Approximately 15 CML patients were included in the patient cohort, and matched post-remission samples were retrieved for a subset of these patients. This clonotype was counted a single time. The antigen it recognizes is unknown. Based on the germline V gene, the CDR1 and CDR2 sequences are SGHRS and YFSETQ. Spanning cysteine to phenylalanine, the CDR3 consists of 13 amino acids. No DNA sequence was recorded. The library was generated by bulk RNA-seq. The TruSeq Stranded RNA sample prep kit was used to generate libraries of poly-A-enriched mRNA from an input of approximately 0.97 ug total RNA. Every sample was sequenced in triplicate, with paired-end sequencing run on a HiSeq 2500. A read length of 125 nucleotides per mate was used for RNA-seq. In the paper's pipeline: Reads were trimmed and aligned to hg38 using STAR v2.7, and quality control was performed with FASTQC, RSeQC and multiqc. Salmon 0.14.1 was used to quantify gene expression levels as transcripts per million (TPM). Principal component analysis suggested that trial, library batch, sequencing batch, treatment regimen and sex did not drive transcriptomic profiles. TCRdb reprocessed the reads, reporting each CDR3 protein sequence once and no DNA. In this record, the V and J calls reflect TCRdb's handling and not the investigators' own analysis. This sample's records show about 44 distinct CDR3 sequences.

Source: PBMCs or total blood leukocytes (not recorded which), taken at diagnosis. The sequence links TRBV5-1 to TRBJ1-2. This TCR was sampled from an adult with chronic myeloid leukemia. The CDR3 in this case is CASSSGQIYGYTF.